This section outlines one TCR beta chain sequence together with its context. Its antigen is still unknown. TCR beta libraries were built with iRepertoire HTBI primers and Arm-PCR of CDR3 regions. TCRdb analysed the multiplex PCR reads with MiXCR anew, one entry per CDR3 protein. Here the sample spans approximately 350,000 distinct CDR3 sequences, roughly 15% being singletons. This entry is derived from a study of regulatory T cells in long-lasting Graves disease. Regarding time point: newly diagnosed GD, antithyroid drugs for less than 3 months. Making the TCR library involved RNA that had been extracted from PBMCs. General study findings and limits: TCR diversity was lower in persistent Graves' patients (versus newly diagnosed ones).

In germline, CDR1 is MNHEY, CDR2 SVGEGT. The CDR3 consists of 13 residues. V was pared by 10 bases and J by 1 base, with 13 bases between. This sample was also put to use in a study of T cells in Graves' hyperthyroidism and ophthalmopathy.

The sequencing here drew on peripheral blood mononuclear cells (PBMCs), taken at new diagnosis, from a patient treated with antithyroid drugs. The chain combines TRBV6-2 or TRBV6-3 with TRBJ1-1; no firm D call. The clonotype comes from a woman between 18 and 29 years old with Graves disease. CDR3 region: CAISTWGNTEAFF. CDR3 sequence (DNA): TGTGCCATCTCGACCTGGGGGAACACTGAAGCTTTCTTT.